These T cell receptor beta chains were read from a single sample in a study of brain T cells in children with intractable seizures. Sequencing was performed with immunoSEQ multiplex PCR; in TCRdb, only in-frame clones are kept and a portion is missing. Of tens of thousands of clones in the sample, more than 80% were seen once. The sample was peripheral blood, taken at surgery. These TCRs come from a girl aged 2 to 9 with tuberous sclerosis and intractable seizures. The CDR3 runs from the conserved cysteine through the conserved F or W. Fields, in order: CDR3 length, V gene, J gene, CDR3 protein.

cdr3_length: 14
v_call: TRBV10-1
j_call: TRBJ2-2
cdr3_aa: CASQTGMNTGELFF

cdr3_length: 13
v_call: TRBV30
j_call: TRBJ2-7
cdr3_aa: CAWRGQGSYEQYF

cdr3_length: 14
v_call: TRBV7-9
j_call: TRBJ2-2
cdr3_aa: CASSTMTLSGELFF

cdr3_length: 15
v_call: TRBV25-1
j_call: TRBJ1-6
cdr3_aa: CASSESSGMNSPLHF

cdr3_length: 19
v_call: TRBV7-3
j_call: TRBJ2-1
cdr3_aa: CASSLLGLAPPFSSCEQFF

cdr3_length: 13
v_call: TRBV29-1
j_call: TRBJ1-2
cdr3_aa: CSVAGQYNYGYTF

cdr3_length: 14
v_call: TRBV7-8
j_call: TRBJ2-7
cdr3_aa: CASSRQIGLDEQYF

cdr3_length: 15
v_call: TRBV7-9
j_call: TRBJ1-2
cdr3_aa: CASSPGQGRSFGYTF

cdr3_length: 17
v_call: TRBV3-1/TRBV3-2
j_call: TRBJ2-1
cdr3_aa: CASSQEEGLAGDNEQFF

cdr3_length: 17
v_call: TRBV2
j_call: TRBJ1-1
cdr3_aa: CASGLEQGILGNTEAFF

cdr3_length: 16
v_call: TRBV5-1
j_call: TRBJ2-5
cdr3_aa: CASSDRRDSLQETQYF

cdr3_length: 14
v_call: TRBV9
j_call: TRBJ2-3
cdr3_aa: CASSVGQREDTQYF

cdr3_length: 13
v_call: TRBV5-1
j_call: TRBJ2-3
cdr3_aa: CASRDVVRDTQYF

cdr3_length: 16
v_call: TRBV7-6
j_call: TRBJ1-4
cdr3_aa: CASGLAGVGANEKLFF

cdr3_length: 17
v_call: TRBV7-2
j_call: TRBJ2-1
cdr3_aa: CASSLVLSGGVYNEQFF

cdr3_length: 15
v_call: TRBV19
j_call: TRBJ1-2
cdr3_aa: CASSIQQGAPRGYTF

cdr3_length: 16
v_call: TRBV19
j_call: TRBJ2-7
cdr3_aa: CASSTTRQGSGYEQYF

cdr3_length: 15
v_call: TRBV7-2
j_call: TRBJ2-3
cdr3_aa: CASSLAAGTTDTQYF

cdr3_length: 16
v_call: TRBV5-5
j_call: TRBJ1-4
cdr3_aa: CASSPGTGFENEKLFF

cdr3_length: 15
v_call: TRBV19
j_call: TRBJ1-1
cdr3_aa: CASSIFGGVNTEAFF

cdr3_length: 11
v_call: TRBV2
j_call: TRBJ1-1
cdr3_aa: CASRRNTEAFF

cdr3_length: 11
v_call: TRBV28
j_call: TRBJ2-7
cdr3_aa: CASSLRYEQYF

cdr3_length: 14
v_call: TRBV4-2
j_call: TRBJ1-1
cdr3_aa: CASSLSATGVEAFF

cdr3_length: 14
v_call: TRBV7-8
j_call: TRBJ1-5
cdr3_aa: CASSLIEGIPPQHF

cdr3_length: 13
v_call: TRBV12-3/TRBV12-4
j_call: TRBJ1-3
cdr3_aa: CASRGQSGNTIYF

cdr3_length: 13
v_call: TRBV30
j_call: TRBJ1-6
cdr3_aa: CAWSVRDNSPLHF

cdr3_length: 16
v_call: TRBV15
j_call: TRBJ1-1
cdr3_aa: CATSYDSLRERTEAFF

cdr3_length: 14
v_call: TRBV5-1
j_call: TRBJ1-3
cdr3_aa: CASRMGISGNTIYF

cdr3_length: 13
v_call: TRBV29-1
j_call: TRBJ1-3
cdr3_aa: CSVGLNSGNTIYF

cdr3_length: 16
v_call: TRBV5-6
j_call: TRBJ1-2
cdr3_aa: CASSLRQGGALYGYTF

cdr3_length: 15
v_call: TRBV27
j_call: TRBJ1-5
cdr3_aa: CASSLSGSSNQPQHF

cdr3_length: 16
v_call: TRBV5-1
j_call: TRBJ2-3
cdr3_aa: CASSATTGGVTDTQYF

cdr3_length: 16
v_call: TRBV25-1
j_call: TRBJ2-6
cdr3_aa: CASSEFGAYGANVLTF

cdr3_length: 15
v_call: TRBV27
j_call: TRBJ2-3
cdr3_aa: CASSPSGGLTDTQYF

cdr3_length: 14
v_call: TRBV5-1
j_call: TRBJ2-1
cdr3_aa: CASSGPGGGDEQFF

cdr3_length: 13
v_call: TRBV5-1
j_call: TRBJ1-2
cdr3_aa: CASSLEIEELYTF